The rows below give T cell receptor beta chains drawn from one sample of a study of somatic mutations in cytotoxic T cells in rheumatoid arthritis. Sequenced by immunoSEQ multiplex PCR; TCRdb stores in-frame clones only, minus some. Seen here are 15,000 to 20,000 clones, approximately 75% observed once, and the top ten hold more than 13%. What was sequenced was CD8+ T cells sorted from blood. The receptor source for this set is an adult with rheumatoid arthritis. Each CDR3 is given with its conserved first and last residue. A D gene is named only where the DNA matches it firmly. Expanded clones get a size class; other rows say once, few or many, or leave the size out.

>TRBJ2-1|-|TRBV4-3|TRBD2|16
CASSQDEVAGYNEQFF
TGCGCCAGCAGCCAAGATGAGGTAGCGGGGTACAATGAGCAGTTCTTC
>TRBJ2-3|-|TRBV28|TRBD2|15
CASRGTSGNADTQYF
TGTGCCAGCAGGGGGACTAGCGGGAACGCAGATACGCAGTATTTT
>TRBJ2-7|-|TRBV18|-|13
CASSPRSYYEQYF
TGTGCCAGCTCACCGAGGAGCTACTACGAGCAGTACTTC
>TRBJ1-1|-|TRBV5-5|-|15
CASSGRRDSNTEAFF
TGTGCCAGCAGCGGTCGGAGGGACTCGAACACTGAAGCTTTCTTT
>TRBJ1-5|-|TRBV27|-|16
CASSLSGGYGNQPQHF
TGTGCCAGCAGTTTATCTGGGGGGTACGGCAATCAGCCCCAGCATTTT
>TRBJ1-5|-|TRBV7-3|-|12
CATGDSNQPQHF
TGTGCCACCGGTGATAGCAATCAGCCCCAGCATTTT
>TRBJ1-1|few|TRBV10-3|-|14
CAMKGDSSGTEAFF
TGTGCCATGAAAGGGGATTCGAGTGGAACTGAAGCTTTCTTT
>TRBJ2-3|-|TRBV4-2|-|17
CASSQGQGGGLTDTQYF
TGTGCCAGCAGCCAAGGGCAAGGGGGGGGCCTCACAGATACGCAGTATTTT
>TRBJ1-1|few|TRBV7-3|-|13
CASSARDGHEAFF
TGTGCCAGCAGCGCACGGGACGGACATGAAGCTTTCTTT
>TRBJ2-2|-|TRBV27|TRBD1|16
CASRSPDRGRTGELFF
TGTGCCAGCAGATCCCCCGACAGGGGGCGAACCGGGGAGCTGTTTTTT
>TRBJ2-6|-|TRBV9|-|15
CASSAGYSGANVLTF
TGTGCCAGCAGCGCGGGATACTCTGGGGCCAACGTCCTGACTTTC
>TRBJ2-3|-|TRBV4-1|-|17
CASSQDQGGLKTDTQYF
TGCGCCAGCAGCCAAGATCAGGGGGGCCTAAAGACAGATACGCAGTATTTT
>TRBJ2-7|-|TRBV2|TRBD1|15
CASRGDRGRPYEQYF
TGTGCCAGCAGGGGGGACAGGGGTCGCCCCTACGAGCAGTACTTC
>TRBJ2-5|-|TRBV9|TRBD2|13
CASSGGGQETQYF
TGTGCCAGCAGCGGCGGGGGCCAAGAGACCCAGTACTTC
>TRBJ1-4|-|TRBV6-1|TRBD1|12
CASTRGREKLFF
TGTGCCAGCACCAGGGGGCGGGAAAAACTGTTTTTT
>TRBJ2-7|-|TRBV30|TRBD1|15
CAWSDRGRPPGEQYF
TGTGCCTGGAGTGACAGGGGGCGGCCGCCTGGCGAGCAGTACTTC
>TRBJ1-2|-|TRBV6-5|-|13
CASSYRTGFGYTF
TGTGCCAGCAGTTACCGCACAGGGTTTGGCTACACCTTC
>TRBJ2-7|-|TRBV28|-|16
CASSLIAGPSSYEQYF
TGTGCCAGCAGTTTAATTGCAGGCCCGAGCTCCTACGAGCAGTACTTC
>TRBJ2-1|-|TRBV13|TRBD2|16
CASSLYGGSSYNEQFF
TGTGCCAGCAGCTTATACGGCGGGAGCTCCTACAATGAGCAGTTCTTC
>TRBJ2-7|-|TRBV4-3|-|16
CASSQDFPGTSDEQYF
TGCGCCAGCAGCCAAGATTTTCCCGGGACTTCCGACGAGCAGTACTTC
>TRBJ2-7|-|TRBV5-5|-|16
CASTLLWVAESYEQYF
TGTGCCAGCACCTTATTGTGGGTAGCGGAGAGCTACGAGCAGTACTTC
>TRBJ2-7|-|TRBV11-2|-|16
CASSLGFGGIYLEQYF
TGTGCCAGCAGCTTAGGATTTGGCGGGATCTATCTCGAGCAGTACTTC
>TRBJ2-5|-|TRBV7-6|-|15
CASSRIDGVQETQYF
TGTGCCAGCAGCCGCATTGACGGGGTACAAGAGACCCAGTACTTC
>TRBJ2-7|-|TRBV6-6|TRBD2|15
CASAGREGLSYEQYF
TGTGCCAGCGCGGGGCGGGAGGGCCTCTCCTACGAGCAGTACTTC
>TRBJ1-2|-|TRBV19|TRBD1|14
CASSEDREDYGYTF
TGTGCCAGTAGTGAAGACAGGGAGGACTATGGCTACACCTTC
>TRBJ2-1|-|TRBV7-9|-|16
CASSQTGTLTYNEQFF
TGTGCCAGCAGTCAAACCGGGACACTAACCTACAATGAGCAGTTCTTC
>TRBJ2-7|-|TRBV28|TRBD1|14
CASSWRDRAHEQYF
TGTGCCAGCAGTTGGAGGGACAGGGCCCACGAGCAGTACTTC
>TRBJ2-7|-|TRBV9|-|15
CASSFGSGLSYEQYF
TGTGCCAGCAGCTTCGGGAGCGGGCTCTCCTACGAGCAGTACTTC
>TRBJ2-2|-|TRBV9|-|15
CASSVGGRDTGELFF
TGTGCCAGCAGCGTCGGGGGCCGTGACACCGGGGAGCTGTTTTTT
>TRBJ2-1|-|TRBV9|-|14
CASSDAGPYNEQFF
TGTGCCAGCAGCGATGCGGGCCCCTACAATGAGCAGTTCTTC
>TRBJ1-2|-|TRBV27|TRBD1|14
CASSLGQGADGYTF
TGTGCCAGCAGTTTAGGCCAGGGGGCAGATGGCTACACCTTC
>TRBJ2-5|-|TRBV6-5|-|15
CASSYSTSGEETQYF
TGTGCCAGCAGTTACTCGACGTCAGGGGAAGAGACCCAGTACTTC
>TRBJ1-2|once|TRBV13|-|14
CASSLVLANYGYTF
TGTGCCAGCAGCTTAGTCCTTGCTAACTATGGCTACACCTTC
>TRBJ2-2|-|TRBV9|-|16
CASSVGRDKNTGELFF
TGTGCCAGCAGCGTAGGGAGGGACAAAAACACCGGGGAGCTGTTTTTT
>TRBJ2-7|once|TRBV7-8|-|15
CASSATGITHYEQYF
TGTGCCAGCAGCGCTACCGGGATCACACATTACGAGCAGTACTTC
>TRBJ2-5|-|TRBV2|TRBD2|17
CASSKAIGLAGQETQYF
TGTGCCAGCAGCAAAGCCATTGGACTAGCGGGACAAGAGACCCAGTACTTC
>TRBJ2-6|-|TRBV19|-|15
CASSPGYAGANVLTF
TGTGCCAGTAGTCCAGGGTACGCTGGGGCCAACGTCCTGACTTTC
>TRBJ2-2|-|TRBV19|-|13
CASSITPTGELFF
TGTGCCAGTAGTATAACCCCCACCGGGGAGCTGTTTTTT
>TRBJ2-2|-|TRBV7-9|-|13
CASSLGGSGELFF
TGTGCCAGCAGCTTAGGGGGATCCGGGGAGCTGTTTTTT
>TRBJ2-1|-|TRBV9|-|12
CASSAVYNEQFF
TGTGCCAGCAGCGCCGTATACAATGAGCAGTTCTTC
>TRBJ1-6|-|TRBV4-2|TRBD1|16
CASSHLGQVINSPLHF
TGTGCCAGCAGCCATCTCGGACAGGTTATTAATTCACCCCTCCACTTT
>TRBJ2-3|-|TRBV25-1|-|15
CASSAPGRSVDTQYF
TGTGCCAGCAGTGCGCCGGGACGGTCAGTAGATACGCAGTATTTT
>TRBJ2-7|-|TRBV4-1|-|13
CASSQEGSYEQYF
TGCGCCAGCAGCCAAGAGGGCTCGTACGAGCAGTACTTC
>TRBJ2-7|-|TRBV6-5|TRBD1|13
CASSHGQGYEQYF
TGTGCCAGCAGCCATGGACAGGGCTACGAGCAGTACTTC
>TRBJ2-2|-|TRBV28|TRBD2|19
CASSLGILSGEGYTGELFF
TGTGCCAGCAGTTTAGGGATTCTTAGCGGGGAAGGGTACACCGGGGAGCTGTTTTTT
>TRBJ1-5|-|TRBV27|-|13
CASSLSPQWPQHF
TGTGCCAGCAGTTTATCCCCCCAATGGCCCCAGCATTTT
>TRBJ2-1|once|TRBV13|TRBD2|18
CASSLGTSGGTKSNEQFF
TGTGCCAGCAGCTTAGGAACTAGCGGGGGGACTAAGTCCAATGAGCAGTTCTTC
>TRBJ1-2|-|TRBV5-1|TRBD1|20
CASSLFPDSDRELSNYGYTF
TGCGCCAGCAGCTTGTTCCCCGACTCCGACAGGGAACTTTCTAACTATGGCTACACCTTC